The clone carrying this TCR beta chain was observed a handful of times. These data come from a study of T cells in Graves' hyperthyroidism and ophthalmopathy. Study-wide context: Initial diagnosis, before any treatment, was when peripheral blood was collected.

Amplified TCR beta CDR3 regions derived from RNA transcripts. The TCR CDR3 was amplified in a first-round RT-PCR using the HTBI primer set. MiXCR, run by TCRdb on the multiplex PCR reads, gives a single entry per CDR3 protein. The top ten clones hold more than 30% of a sample with about 640,000 distinct CDR3 sequences, under 25% of them seen once. The trim removed 3 bases at V and 4 bases at J, leaving 6 bases unmatched. CDR1 MGHRA and CDR2 YSYEKL come from the germline V gene. The CDR3 extends over 16 amino acids. Sequencing used blood. J is TRBJ1-6 and V is TRBV4-1; TRBD1 aligns across 7 bases. The receptor was isolated from a man aged 25 to 40 with Graves' ophthalmopathy. CDR3: CASSQIGTAYNSPLHF. The DNA for the CDR3 is TGCGCCAGCAGCCAGATCGGGACAGCTTATAATTCACCCCTCCACTTT.